These 5 T cell receptor beta chains originate from one sample sequenced in a study of human CD8 memory T cell subsets. The TCR beta sequencing libraries came from UMI-labeled 5' RACE. TCRdb derives one entry per CDR3 protein from the 5' RACE reads, leaving out DNA. The table lists some 9,300 distinct CDR3 sequences. The sequenced material came from CD8+ stem-like memory T cells (TSCM and TCM) sorted from PBMCs. The subset denotes: stem-like memory CD8 T cells (TSTEM), CCR7+ PD-1- TIGIT-. The receptors originated from a human donor in good health.

This clonotype counts as medium-sized by frequency. The chain recombines TRBV7-9 with TRBJ2-1; TCRdb reports TRBD1, a call that lacks DNA to check it against. The CDR3 has 13 residues. The germline V gene encodes CDR1 SEHNR and CDR2 FQNEAQ (reference sequence). The CDR3 sequence is CASSLGAVNEQFF.

This chain joins TRBV7-6 and TRBJ2-7; TCRdb lists TRBD1, though no DNA is available to test this call. The CDR3 spans 18 residues. CDR1 is SGHVS, CDR2 FNYEAQ, per germline. The CDR3 spells CASSLGPYAGTGVNEQYF.

The chain couples TRBV4-1 to TRBJ1-1. There are 13 residues in the CDR3. Germline V lookup: CDR1 MGHRA, CDR2 YSYEKL. CDR3 residues: CASSPREGTEAFF.

CDR3 region: CASSDDSRAEAFF. The V and J genes are TRBV19 and TRBJ1-1; lacking DNA, the TRBD1 call made by TCRdb goes unchecked. This CDR3 has 13 amino acids. Per germline, CDR1 LNHDA and CDR2 SQIVND (reference sequence).

The chain carries TRBV9 and TRBJ1-1. Germline assignment: CDR1 SGDLS and CDR2 YYNGEE. The CDR3 is 15 residues long. The CDR3 sequence is CASSLGGDMNTEAFF.